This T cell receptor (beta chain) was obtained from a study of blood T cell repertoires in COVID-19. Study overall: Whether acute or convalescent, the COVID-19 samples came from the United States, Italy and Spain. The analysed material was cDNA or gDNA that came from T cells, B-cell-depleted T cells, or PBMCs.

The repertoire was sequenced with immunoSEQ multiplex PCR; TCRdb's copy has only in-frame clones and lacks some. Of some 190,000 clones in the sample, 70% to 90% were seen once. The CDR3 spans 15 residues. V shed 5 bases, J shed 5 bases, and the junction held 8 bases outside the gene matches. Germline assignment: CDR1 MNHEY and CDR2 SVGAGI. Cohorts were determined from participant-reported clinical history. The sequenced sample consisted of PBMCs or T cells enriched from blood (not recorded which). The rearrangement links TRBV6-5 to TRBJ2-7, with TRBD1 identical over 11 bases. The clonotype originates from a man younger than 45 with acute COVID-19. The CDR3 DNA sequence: TGTGCCAGCAGTCCCTCCTGGACAGGGGGCAACGAGCAGTACTTC. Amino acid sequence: CASSPSWTGGNEQYF.